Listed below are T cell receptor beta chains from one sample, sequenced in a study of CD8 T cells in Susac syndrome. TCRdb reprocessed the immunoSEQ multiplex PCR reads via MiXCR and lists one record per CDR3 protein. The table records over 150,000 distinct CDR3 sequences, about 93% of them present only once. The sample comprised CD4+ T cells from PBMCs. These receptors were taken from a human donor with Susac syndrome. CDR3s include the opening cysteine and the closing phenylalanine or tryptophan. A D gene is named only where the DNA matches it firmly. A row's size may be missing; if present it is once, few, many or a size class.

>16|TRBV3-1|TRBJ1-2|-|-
TGTGCCAGCAGCCAAGAGCTGGGCAAAGCTAACTATGGCTACACCTTC
CASSQELGKANYGYTF
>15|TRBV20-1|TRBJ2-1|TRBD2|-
TGCAGTGCTAGAGAATCTAGCGGGAAGGGGAATGAGCAGTTCTTC
CSARESSGKGNEQFF
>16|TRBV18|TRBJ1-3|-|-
TGTGCCAGCTCACCAAGCTTTTCTCACTCTGGAAACACGATATATTTT
CASSPSFSHSGNTIYF
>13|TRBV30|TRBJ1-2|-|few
TGTGCCTGGAGTGTGCAGGGAAGCTATGGCTACACCTTC
CAWSVQGSYGYTF
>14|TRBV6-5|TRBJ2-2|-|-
TGTGCCAGCTCCCGAGGCGGGTTCACCGGGGAGCTGTTTTTT
CASSRGGFTGELFF
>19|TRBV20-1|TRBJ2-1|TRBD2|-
TGCAGTGCCCGCGGGACTAGCGGGAGGGCCAGGAGCGCCTACAATGAGCAGTTCTTC
CSARGTSGRARSAYNEQFF
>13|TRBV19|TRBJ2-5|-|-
TGTGCCAGTAGTGGACAGCTCCAAGAGACCCAGTACTTC
CASSGQLQETQYF
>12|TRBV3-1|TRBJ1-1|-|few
TGTGCCAGCAGCCACGGTAGCACTGAAGCTTTCTTT
CASSHGSTEAFF
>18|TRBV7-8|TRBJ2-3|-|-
TGTGCCAGCAGCTTATCGCTTTTCATGTCAGGGGAATCAGATACGCAGTATTTT
CASSLSLFMSGESDTQYF
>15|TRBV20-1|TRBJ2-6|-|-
TGCAGTGCTAGAGTGGTAGCGTCTGGGGCCAACGTCCTGACTTTC
CSARVVASGANVLTF
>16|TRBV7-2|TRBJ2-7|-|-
TGTGCCAGCACTCATTCCCCCGACACAGTTTCCTACGAGCAGTACTTC
CASTHSPDTVSYEQYF
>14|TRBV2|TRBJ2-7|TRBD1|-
TGTGCCAGCAGTAGAACGACAGGGATCAACGAGCAGTACTTC
CASSRTTGINEQYF
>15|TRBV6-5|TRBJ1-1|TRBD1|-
TGTGCCAGCAAATTCGGACAGGGGAGTAGGGCTGAAGCTTTCTTT
CASKFGQGSRAEAFF
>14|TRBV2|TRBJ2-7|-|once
TGTGCCAGCAGTGGCCCCTTCACCGGCTACGAGCAGTACTTC
CASSGPFTGYEQYF
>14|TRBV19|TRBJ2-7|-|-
TGTGCCAGTAGCACAAGGGCTAGCTCCTACGAGCAGTACTTC
CASSTRASSYEQYF
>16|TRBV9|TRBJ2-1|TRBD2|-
TGTGCCAGCAGCGTAGTCCTAGCGGGAGGTATCAATGAGCAGTTCTTC
CASSVVLAGGINEQFF
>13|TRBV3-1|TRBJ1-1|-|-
TGTGCCAGCAGCCCGCCACCCTACACTGAAGCTTTCTTT
CASSPPPYTEAFF
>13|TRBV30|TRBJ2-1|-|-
TGTGCCTGGACCTCCGGGGGCTACAATGAGCAGTTCTTC
CAWTSGGYNEQFF
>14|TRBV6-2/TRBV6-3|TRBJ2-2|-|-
TGTGCCAGCAGCCCAAGGAGGGGTGGCGGGGAGCTGTTTTTT
CASSPRRGGGELFF
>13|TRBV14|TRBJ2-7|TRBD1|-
TGTGCCAGCGGGAAACAGGGGACCTACGAGCAGTACTTC
CASGKQGTYEQYF
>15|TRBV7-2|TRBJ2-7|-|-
TGTGCCAGCAGCAGAACCGGGACTTCGTACTACGAGCAGTACTTC
CASSRTGTSYYEQYF
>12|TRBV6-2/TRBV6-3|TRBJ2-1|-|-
TGTGCCAGCAGAGCAGGACACCTCGGGCAGTTCTTC
CASRAGHLGQFF
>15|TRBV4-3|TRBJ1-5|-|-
TGCGCCAGCAGCCAAGGTAGCAGAGGCAATCAGCCCCAGCATTTT
CASSQGSRGNQPQHF
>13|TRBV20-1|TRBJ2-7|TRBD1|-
TGCAGTGCCGCGACAGGGTTAACCTACGAGCAGTACTTC
CSAATGLTYEQYF
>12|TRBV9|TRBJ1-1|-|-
TGTGCCAGCAGCGGGACGTTCTCTGAAGCTTTCTTT
CASSGTFSEAFF
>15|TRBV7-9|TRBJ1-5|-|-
TGTGCCAGCAGCCCCAGCGGTGGACGGGATCAGCCCCAGCATTTT
CASSPSGGRDQPQHF
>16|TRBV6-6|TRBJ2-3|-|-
TGTGCCAGCAGTTACTCTGGGGTAGCGGAAGCAGATACGCAGTATTTT
CASSYSGVAEADTQYF
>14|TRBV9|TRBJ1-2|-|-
TGTGCCAGCAGCGTAGGTGCGGGGGTCTATGGCTACACCTTC
CASSVGAGVYGYTF
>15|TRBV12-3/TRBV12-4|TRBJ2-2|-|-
TGTGCCAGCAGGGGGACGACTGGTGGGTCCGGGGAGCTGTTTTTT
CASRGTTGGSGELFF
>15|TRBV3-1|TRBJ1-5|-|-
TGTGCCAGCAGCCAAGGCGGCAGCATCAATCAGCCCCAGCATTTT
CASSQGGSINQPQHF
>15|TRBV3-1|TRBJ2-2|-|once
TGTGCCAGCAGCCAGGGGACCTCGTCCACCGGGGAGCTGTTTTTT
CASSQGTSSTGELFF
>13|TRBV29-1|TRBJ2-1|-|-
TGCAGCTCCCGCGATCCCCGGGCCAATGAGCAGTTCTTC
CSSRDPRANEQFF
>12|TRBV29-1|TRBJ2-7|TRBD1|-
TGCAGCGTTGACTTAGGGGGCAACGAGCAGTACTTC
CSVDLGGNEQYF
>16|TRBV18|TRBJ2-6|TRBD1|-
TGTGCCAGCTCACCGGGACAGAGCTCTGGGGCCAACGTCCTGACTTTC
CASSPGQSSGANVLTF
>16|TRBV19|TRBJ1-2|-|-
TGTGCCAGTAGTATCGCTCCTGGGGACGGGAACTATGGCTACACCTTC
CASSIAPGDGNYGYTF
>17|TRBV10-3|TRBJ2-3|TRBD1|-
TGTGCCATCAGTGATATCAGGGGGACCTCTAGCACAGATACGCAGTATTTT
CAISDIRGTSSTDTQYF
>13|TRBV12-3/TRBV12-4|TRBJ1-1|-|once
TGTGCCAGCAAGACGGACAGGAACACTGAAGCTTTCTTT
CASKTDRNTEAFF
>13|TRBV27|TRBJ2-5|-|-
TGTGCCAGCAGGCGACAGCACGAAGAGACCCAGTACTTC
CASRRQHEETQYF
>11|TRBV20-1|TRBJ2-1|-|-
TGCAGTGCTACGAGGAAGGGTGAGCAGTTCTTC
CSATRKGEQFF
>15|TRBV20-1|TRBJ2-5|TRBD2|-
TGCAGTGCCAAATATAGCGGGATAGTCGGAGAGACCCAGTACTTC
CSAKYSGIVGETQYF
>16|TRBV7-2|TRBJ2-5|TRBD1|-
TGTGCCAGCAGCCCCGCCGGACAGGGGGGAGGAGAGACCCAGTACTTC
CASSPAGQGGGETQYF
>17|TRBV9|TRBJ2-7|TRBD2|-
TGTGCCAGCAGCCCCTATCCCCGTAGCGGGGGGGACTACGAGCAGTACTTC
CASSPYPRSGGDYEQYF
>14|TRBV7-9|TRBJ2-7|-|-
TGTGCCAGCAGCTTCATCGGGGACATCATCAAGCAGTACTTC
CASSFIGDIIKQYF
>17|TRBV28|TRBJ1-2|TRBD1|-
TGTGCCAGCAGATCAGGCGCCCTACAGGGGGTTAGGTATGGCTACACCTTC
CASRSGALQGVRYGYTF
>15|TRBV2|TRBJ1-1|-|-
TGTGCCAGCAGTGAACCCCCAGGGGCGGGCACTGAAGCTTTCTTT
CASSEPPGAGTEAFF
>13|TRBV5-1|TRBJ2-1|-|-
TGCGCCAGCAGCTCCTCCTACGGCAATGAGCAGTTCTTC
CASSSSYGNEQFF